The 17 T cell receptor beta chains below were found in one sample sequenced in a study of CD8+CD57+ T cells in acquired aplastic anemia. Profiling that covered TCR beta VDJ and CDR3 relied on genomic DNA as its template. TCRdb re-derived calls from the reads in MiXCR, one entry per CDR3 protein. The data hold some 410,000 distinct CDR3 sequences, with 55% to 70% observed a single time. The sample consisted of sorted CD4+, CD8+, or CD8+CD57+ T cells (not recorded which) from PBMCs. These receptor sequences come from a human donor in good health, serving as a control.

This clonotype was observed many times. The V call is TRBV10-2, the J call TRBJ2-1; a weak D match, TRBD1 (5 bases). Germline V CDR1 and CDR2: WSHSY, SAAADI. Deletions cut 3 bases from V and 9 bases from J, with 6 bases between. The length of the CDR3 is 11 residues. The CDR3 DNA sequence: TGCGCCAGCAGTGACACAGGTGAGCAGTTCTTC. Translated: CASSDTGEQFF.

The chain recombines TRBV13 with TRBJ2-3, with D perhaps matching TRBD2 (6 bases). The germline CDR1 and CDR2 sequences are PRHDT and FYEKMQ (reference sequence). This CDR3 has 14 residues. With 2 bases removed from V and 5 bases from J, the gap between germline ends came to 11 bases. CDR3 DNA: TGTGCCAGCAGCTTAACGCGAGCGGGAGATACGCAGTATTTT. Translated, it gives CASSLTRAGDTQYF.

In its sample, this clonotype was seen many times. The genes are TRBV19 and TRBJ1-1, with D hard to call. Germline CDR1 is LNHDA and CDR2 is SQIVND (reference sequence). The V end was cut by 0 bases, the J end by 2 bases, with 7 bases between. This CDR3 region has 14 residues. This CDR3 is CASSIEGGNTEAFF. DNA for the CDR3: TGTGCCAGTAGTATAGAGGGCGGTAACACTGAAGCTTTCTTT.

CDR3 nucleotide sequence: TGCAGTGCGCCACTAGCGGGGGGTACCACAGATACGCAGTATTTT. Encoded protein: CSAPLAGGTTDTQYF. The chain combines TRBV20-1 with TRBJ2-3; TRBD2 aligns across 12 bases. The V gene end was trimmed by 6 bases and the J gene end by 2 bases; junction bases not matched to a gene: 6. The CDR3 loop spans 15 amino acids. The germline gives CDR1 DFQATT, CDR2 SNEGSKA (reference sequence).

A note on this clonotype: It is likely a read error, because the conserved phenylalanine at the end of the CDR3 is missing. The CDR3 bases are TGCAGCGCACCCGTCGTCGCAAGGGGTAATTCACCCCTCCACCTT. It codes for CSAPVVARGNSPLHL. V is TRBV20-1 and J is TRBJ1-6; D is possibly TRBD1 (5 bases). The germline V gene has CDR1 DFQATT and CDR2 SNEGSKA (reference sequence). The CDR3 runs 15 residues.

Concerning this clonotype itself: An end of the junction differs from the germline gene, which may be a read error. V gene TRBV7-3 combines with J gene TRBJ1-1; TRBD1 might be the D (6 bases). Germline values: CDR1 SGHTA, CDR2 FQGTGA. The CDR3 is made up of 15 amino acids. As DNA, the CDR3 is TGTGCCAGCAGCTCAGGAACTAGCGGGGGCGATGAAGCCTTCTTT. Protein: CASSSGTSGGDEAFF.

The chain combines TRBV4-2 with TRBJ1-3; possibly TRBD1 for D (5 bases). Germline assignment: CDR1 LGHNA and CDR2 YNFKEQ. CDR3 length: 15 residues. Trimming shortened V by 0 bases and J by 2 bases, and 8 bases separated the two germline ends. CDR3 sequence: CASSQDAGTGNTIYF. CDR3 sequence (DNA): TGTGCCAGCAGCCAAGATGCAGGGACTGGAAACACCATATATTTT.

The rearrangement links TRBV7-2 to TRBJ1-1, with D possibly TRBD1 on 5 matching bases. This CDR3 has 18 amino acids. Germline V gene sequence: CDR1 SGHTA, CDR2 FQGNSA. Trimming took 6 bases from V and 1 from J, leaving 24 bases between them. The CDR3 DNA is TGTGCCAGCAGACAACACCGGGTTCGCAGGGAAGGGAACACTGAAGCTTTCTTT. Protein: CASRQHRVRREGNTEAFF.

The chain joins TRBV29-1 to TRBJ2-2, with TRBD1 as a possible D gene (6 bases). Per the germline V gene, CDR1 is SQVTM and CDR2 is ANQGSEA. Trimming took 4 bases from V and 6 from J, leaving 9 bases between them. The CDR3 sequence is 12 residues long. CDR3 region: CSVGNRAGELFF. In DNA form, the CDR3 reads TGCAGCGTTGGAAACAGGGCCGGGGAGCTGTTTTTT.

A few counts support this clonotype. The genes are TRBV19 and TRBJ1-3; D gene uncertain. The CDR3 contains 13 residues. V gave up 10 bases and J gave up 0 bases, with 10 bases separating them. Germline values: CDR1 LNHDA, CDR2 SQIVND (reference sequence). This CDR3 reads CATTRYSGNTIYF. CDR3 coding DNA: TGTGCCACTACAAGGTACTCTGGAAACACCATATATTTT.

This clonotype showed up just once. At one end the junction does not follow the germline gene, possibly because of a read error. This chain links TRBV7-2 with TRBJ1-2, with D possibly matching TRBD1 (6 bases). Germline V gene sequence: CDR1 SGHTA, CDR2 FQGNSA. The CDR3 totals 14 residues. The CDR3 sequence is CASSAGGTTNEKLF. CDR3 DNA sequence: TGTGCCAGCAGCGCCGGGGGCACAACTAATGAAAAACTGTTC.

This clonotype was counted many times. This chain uses TRBV5-4 with TRBJ1-3; D unclear. V was cut by 1 base and J by 2 bases, with 16 bases left in between. CDR1 and CDR2 from the germline V gene are SGHNT and YYREEE (reference sequence). The CDR3 length is 17 residues. The CDR3 nucleotides read TGTGCCAGCAGCTTGACACCACCAACCGCTCCTGGAAACACCATATATTTT. Residues: CASSLTPPTAPGNTIYF.

This clonotype was picked up many times. The chain is built from TRBV6-2 or TRBV6-3 and TRBJ2-3, with D maybe TRBD1 (6 bases). The CDR3 is made up of 13 amino acids. The V end was cut by 5 bases, the J end by 6 bases, with 12 bases between. CDR1 MNHEY and CDR2 SVGEGT come from the germline V gene. As DNA, the CDR3 is TGTGCCAGCAGTCTTCAGGGGTTGGATACGCAGTATTTT. Its protein is CASSLQGLDTQYF.

Comments on this clonotype: The germline gene is not matched at one end of the junction; a read error may be the cause. The CDR3: CATSPPRGARDEQFF. CDR3 in DNA: TGTGCCACCAGCCCCCCCCGGGGAGCTAGAGATGAGCAGTTCTTC. The chain joins TRBV7-9 to TRBJ2-1; a weak D match, TRBD2 (5 bases). Germline V gene lookup returns CDR1 SEHNR and CDR2 FQNEAQ (reference sequence). The CDR3 has 15 amino acids.

This clonotype has at least ten counts. CDR3 residues: CASSIRDDEQFF. DNA of the CDR3: TGTGCCAGTAGTATAAGGGATGATGAGCAGTTCTTC. This chain connects TRBV19 to TRBJ2-1, with D uncertain. Germline V gives CDR1 LNHDA, CDR2 SQIVND (reference sequence). V dropped 2 bases and J dropped 8 bases, with 7 bases sitting between them. This CDR3 contains 12 residues.

This clonotype showed up just a few times. This chain links TRBV10-1 with TRBJ1-1; no clear D. V was cut by 5 bases and J by 5 bases, with 12 bases left in between. Germline CDR1 reads WNHNN; CDR2 reads SYGVQD (reference sequence). The CDR3 is made up of 13 amino acids. The CDR3 coding sequence is TGCGCCAGCAGTATAAGATCGGGGACTGAAGCTTTCTTT. It is translated as CASSIRSGTEAFF.

At least ten counts were recorded for this clonotype. This sequence joins TRBV28 and TRBJ2-5; TRBD1 matches at 8 bases. Germline loops: CDR1 MDHEN, CDR2 SYDVKM. The CDR3 contains 16 residues. The V and J ends lost 4 bases and 5 bases, in that order; junction bases with no gene match: 12. DNA for the CDR3: TGTGCCAGCAGTTCGCTGTCCCAGGGGGCCCGGGAGACCCAGTACTTC. It yields the protein CASSSLSQGARETQYF.